The clone carrying this T cell receptor (beta chain) was observed many times. These data originate in a study of T cells in Graves' hyperthyroidism and ophthalmopathy. From RNA transcripts, TCR beta CDR3 regions were amplified. The HTBI set primed first-round TCR CDR3 RT-PCR. From the multiplex PCR reads, TCRdb called clonotypes with MiXCR, one entry per CDR3 protein. The sample yields 480,000 or so distinct CDR3 sequences, 40% to 50% seen once. This sequence was found in an adult woman with Graves' disease, either hyperthyroidism or ophthalmopathy (not recorded which). The sample consisted of peripheral blood or thyroid tissue (not recorded which).

Here the CDR3 reads CASSQDQGAFQPQHF. The CDR3 nucleotides are TGTGCCAGCAGCCAAGATCAGGGGGCGTTTCAGCCCCAGCATTTT. V is TRBV4-2 and J is TRBJ1-5, with 8 bases fitting TRBD1. This CDR3 has 15 amino acids. Germline CDR1 and CDR2: LGHNA and YNFKEQ. V gave up 0 bases and J gave up 6 bases; unmatched junction bases: 4.